This T cell receptor (beta chain) is from a study of PD-1 blockade in classical Hodgkin lymphoma. Findings and caveats of the study: Lower baseline TCR diversity was reported for newly diagnosed patients than for healthy donors. Researchers reported that CD4+ TCR diversity, though not CD8+, rose significantly by C4D1. Complete responders matched newly diagnosed patients in baseline diversity.

Germline trimming cut 5 bases from V and 2 bases from J; bases unmatched to any gene: 10. The CDR3 extends over 17 amino acids. The germline gives CDR1 SGHTA, CDR2 FQGTGA. Clones were sequenced by immunoSEQ multiplex PCR, and TCRdb holds only the in-frame ones, with some missing. The sample includes about 96,000 clones, roughly 91% of them seen just once. As for this clone: Its antigen is undetermined.

Time point reported: cycle 4 day 1 (C4D1), after more than 5 weeks of nivolumab. All the patients suffered relapse after autologous stem cell transplantation, and brentuximab vedotin exposure differed. This receptor was taken from a human donor with classical Hodgkin lymphoma. This chain joins TRBV7-3 and TRBJ2-1, with 9 positions matching TRBD2. The specimen comprised peripheral blood mononuclear cells (PBMCs), sampled before the fourth cycle of nivolumab. The CDR3 coding sequence is TGTGCCAGCAGCGCCAAAGGCAGCGGGGGGACCTACAATGAGCAGTTCTTC. This sequence encodes CASSAKGSGGTYNEQFF.